This T cell receptor (beta chain) was identified in a study of CD8+ T cells in alopecia areata (dated by TCRdb to 2016 to 2018). Regarding the complete study: The treated patients took part in an open-label pilot trial in which moderate-to-severe alopecia areata was treated with oral tofacitinib at 5 to 10 mg twice daily. Patients received tofacitinib for 6 to 18 months and were then followed off drug for 6 months to check for delayed response and recurrence. In both human patients and the C3H/HeJ mouse model, the study applied high-throughput TCRbeta sequencing to look at T cell clonal expansion in alopecia areata. On the human side, TCRbeta sequencing was run on scalp tissue and on sorted CD4+ and CD8+ peripheral blood T cells from healthy controls and from alopecia areata patients with either patchy or totalis/universalis disease. Biopsies were taken from tofacitinib-treated patients at baseline and again at 4 and 24 weeks into treatment, and several of those patients also had a later scalp biopsy. Clonality in the scalp was compared among normal scalp (n=4), patchy alopecia areata scalp (n=8), and alopecia totalis/universalis scalp (n=8). RNA was obtained with the PAXgene miRNA kit for fixed scalp, the miRNeasy kit for PBMCs, and the RNeasy kit for mouse skin. Amplification of TCRbeta CDR3 regions was done by immunoSEQ multiplex PCR using 35 Vbeta forward primers and 13 Jbeta reverse primers.

This clone appeared a few times. Its antigen is currently not known. No base-level quality is on record; no much larger clone is a single base apart. The library came from the immunoSEQ multiplex PCR assay. For TCR sequencing, RNA was extracted from every sample and reverse transcribed into cDNA to serve as template. First-strand cDNA was synthesized with SuperScript III using a 2:1 mix of oligo-dT and random hexamers. A synthetic immune receptor repertoire was used to assess amplification bias, and residual bias was removed computationally. As for the original processing: Raw reads were preprocessed to remove errors, and CDR3 was defined according to IMGT conventions as the region from the conserved cysteine to phenylalanine. Clonality was computed by normalizing Shannon entropy by log2 of the number of productive unique TCRs and subtracting the result from 1. Whether each scalp clone was CD4 or CD8 was inferred by checking scalp TCRbeta sequences against the CD4 and CD8 repertoires from sorted blood. TCRdb took over this immuneACCESS table, retaining in-frame rearrangements with V and J assigned. Such tables are incomplete; in checked studies, under half of the missing clones stem from an unresolved V gene, and the remainder is unexplained. The V and J calls and the clone size are those of that table, but D and trimming were determined from the DNA. This sample lists roughly 16,000 clones; 45% to 65% were detected once. The top ten hold approximately 13% of the sample.

Lesional scalp punch biopsies and peripheral blood were obtained from alopecia areata patients. Human scalp biopsies were immediately fixed in PAXgene tissue containers. Paper-wide results and their limitations: Compared with normal scalp, lesional scalp, particularly in alopecia totalis/universalis, had higher clonality and more expanded CD8+ clones, which suggests antigenic drive. Shared TCR sequences between patients were less evident than in mice, which may be partly attributable to HLA diversity in the patient population. Scalp TCR repertoire analysis is complicated because resident alphabeta T cells in normal human skin are also sequenced, whereas mouse skin is dominated by gammadelta T cells.

Sequences were obtained from skin. This TCR was recovered from a human donor with alopecia areata.

CDR3 region: CASSLEGREQFF. The nucleotide sequence is TGTGCCAGCAGCTTAGAAGGGCGGGAGCAGTTCTTC. The sequence is built from TRBV13 and TRBJ2-1, with the D gene uncertain. Trimming takes 1 base from V and 10 bases from J, and the germline ends sit 8 bases apart. The CDR3, from cysteine to phenylalanine, totals 12 residues. CDR3 DNA is the only sequence kept; it has 36 bases, read in frame from the first base. For CDR1 and CDR2, the germline V gene (reference sequence) lists PRHDT and FYEKMQ.